This TCR beta chain comes out of a study of cytomegalovirus exposure and HLA in healthy donors. For the study at large: Both the 120 validation repertoires and the approximately 700 first-cohort repertoires used the same platform, as reported by a later analysis.

Assay: immunoSEQ multiplex PCR; the TCRdb copy retains only in-frame clones and omits some. The profile shows 200,000 to 250,000 clones, roughly 91% of them singletons. Study-wide results and caveats: Subsequent analysis showed first-cohort TCR clusters tending to co-occur in 95 to 150 validation repertoires. The classifier reportedly diagnosed cytomegalovirus status with high sensitivity and specificity.

Comments on this clone: Its cognate antigen is unknown.

Looked up from germline, CDR1 is LNHDA and CDR2 is SQIVND (reference sequence). This CDR3 has 13 residues. Trimming shortened V by 1 base and J by 7 bases, and 11 bases separated the two germline ends. The V call is TRBV19, the J call TRBJ2-7; D gene uncertain. This TCR was sampled from a woman between 18 and 29 years old in good health and CMV-seropositive. Sequenced sample: PBMCs. CDR3 coding DNA: TGTGCCAGTAGTATAGGCGCCGGGTGGGAGCAGTACTTC. Translation gives CASSIGAGWEQYF.